The next 8 T cell receptor beta chains were all read from a single sample in a study of T cell responses to AZD1222 COVID-19 vaccine. Assay: immunoSEQ multiplex PCR; the TCRdb copy retains only in-frame clones and omits some. The sample has approximately 140,000 clones, around nine tenths seen once. The sample here was peripheral blood, taken on day 0 of AZD1222 vaccination. The receptors originated from an adult in good health.

J is TRBJ2-3 and V is TRBV21-1; no DNA check was done on the table's D call, TRBD2. TRBV21-1 is a documented pseudogene. The CDR3 is 16 residues long. This CDR3 is CASRSGTSGSTDTQYF. As DNA, the CDR3 is TGTGCCAGCCGGTCAGGGACTAGCGGGAGTACAGATACGCAGTATTTT.

V gene TRBV4-3 combines with J gene TRBJ1-4; D perhaps matches TRBD1 (5 bases). V shed 0 bases and J shed 6 bases, with 14 bases lying between them. Germline CDR1 is LGHNA and CDR2 is YSLEER. The CDR3 runs 16 residues. The CDR3, as DNA: TGCGCCAGCAGCCAAGATGTCAGGGTTTTTGATGAAAAACTGTTTTTT. Its translation is CASSQDVRVFDEKLFF.

The chain carries TRBV19 and TRBJ2-6; D might be TRBD1 or TRBD2, each matching 5 bases. The CDR3 has 13 residues. V shed 7 bases and J shed 11 bases, with 15 bases lying between them. Germline V gene sequence: CDR1 LNHDA, CDR2 SQIVND (reference sequence). The CDR3 bases are TGTGCCAGTAAGATCACGGTGGGGGACGTCCTGACTTTC. This sequence encodes CASKITVGDVLTF.

The chain joins TRBV4-3 to TRBJ2-7; TRBD1 matches 11 bases. The CDR3 loop spans 19 amino acids. Trimming at V came to 0 bases and at J to 0 bases, leaving 10 bases not matched to a gene. Germline loops: CDR1 LGHNA, CDR2 YSLEER. CDR3 sequence reads: CASSQDRGQGAITSYEQYF. CDR3 bases: TGCGCCAGCAGCCAAGATCGAGGACAGGGGGCCATTACCTCCTACGAGCAGTACTTC.

The chain uses TRBV12-3 or TRBV12-4 and TRBJ2-7; possibly TRBD2 for D (6 bases). The CDR3 spans 12 residues. Trimming removed 7 bases at V and 0 bases at J, with 7 bases between. The CDR3 bases are TGTGCCAGCACCGGGAGCTCCTACGAGCAGTACTTC. Amino acids: CASTGSSYEQYF.

J is TRBJ1-3 and V is TRBV28; 11 bases match TRBD1. CDR3 length equals 15 residues. The ends lost 5 bases at V and 4 bases at J; junction bases unmatched: 4. Germline loops: CDR1 MDHEN, CDR2 SYDVKM. The CDR3 region has the DNA TGTGCCAGCAGTACCGGGACAGGGGGGGGAAACACCATATATTTT. Translated, it gives CASSTGTGGGNTIYF.

A single count supports this clone. The chain combines TRBV5-4 with TRBJ2-3; 9 bases agree with TRBD2. The CDR3 sequence is 14 residues long. J lost 2 bases, V lost 9 bases, and 7 bases had no gene match. Germline V CDR1 and CDR2: SGHNT, YYREEE (reference sequence). The CDR3 loop is CATRGLATTDTQYF. CDR3 nucleotide sequence: TGTGCCACCCGGGGACTAGCTACCACAGATACGCAGTATTTT.

This chain links TRBV3-1 (or the pseudogene TRBV3-2) with TRBJ2-5, with a tentative D call TRBD1 (6 bases). CDR3 size: 16 residues. V dropped 4 bases and J dropped 5 bases, with 20 bases sitting between them. CDR1 LGHDT and CDR2 YNNKEL come from the germline V gene (reference sequence). The CDR3 region is CASSPVWAGARETQYF. The CDR3 DNA follows: TGTGCCAGCAGCCCCGTTTGGGCAGGGGCCCGGGAGACCCAGTACTTC.